Each of the 25 T cell receptor beta chains below was sequenced from the same sample in a study of control samples from healthy donors and cancer patients. Profiling relied on immunoSEQ multiplex PCR, and the TCRdb table lists in-frame clones only, not all of them. The sample has some 150,000 clones; more than 80% are singletons. Sequenced sample: blood. The receptors shown here come from a young man in good health.

This clone was observed a single time. The V call is TRBV7-9, the J call TRBJ2-2; TRBD1 agrees at 8 bases. The germline gives CDR1 SEHNR, CDR2 FQNEAQ (reference sequence). The CDR3 loop spans 15 amino acids. Unmatched junction bases numbered 2, after V lost 4 bases and J lost 1 base. The CDR3 reads CASSSGTGNTGELFF. DNA for the CDR3: TGTGCCAGCAGCTCAGGGACAGGGAACACCGGGGAGCTGTTTTTT.

This chain joins TRBV15 and TRBJ1-2; D might be TRBD1 (5 bases). V was shortened by 5 bases and J by 8 bases, with 15 bases between the two germline ends. From germline, CDR1 is LNHNV and CDR2 YYDKDF (reference sequence). This CDR3 has 13 residues. CDR3: CATSRSRVEGYTF. The DNA of the CDR3 is TGTGCCACCAGCCGAAGCAGGGTAGAGGGCTACACCTTC.

The genes are TRBV12-3 or TRBV12-4 and TRBJ2-5, with no clear D. This CDR3 has 13 amino acids. V was trimmed by 3 bases and J by 6 bases, leaving 11 bases between them. CDR3 nucleotides: TGTGCCAGCAGTTTGGACGGCGGAAAGACCCAGTACTTC. As protein: CASSLDGGKTQYF.

This chain uses TRBV7-2 with TRBJ2-7; D remains ambiguous. The CDR3 totals 15 residues. Trimming stripped 2 bases from V and 2 bases from J, with 13 bases between. Per the germline V gene, CDR1 is SGHTA and CDR2 is FQGNSA. The DNA for the CDR3 is TGTGCCAGCAGCTTACTCCCGGACGGAACCTACGAGCAGTACTTC. It codes for CASSLLPDGTYEQYF.

This clone was observed a handful of times. The chain is built from TRBV10-3 and TRBJ2-3; 8 bases line up with TRBD2. This CDR3 has 15 residues. Germline assignment: CDR1 ENHRY and CDR2 SYGVKD. Losses at the gene ends were 4 bases for V and 1 base for J; bases not matched to a gene: 4. CDR3 amino acids: CAISGAGGGTDTQYF. The CDR3 region has the DNA TGTGCCATCAGTGGCGCGGGGGGCGGCACAGATACGCAGTATTTT.

The chain links TRBV2 to TRBJ2-1; no clear D. The CDR3 is 10 amino acids. Trimming stripped 5 bases from V and 8 bases from J, with 4 bases between. Germline CDR1 SNHLY, CDR2 FYNNEI. The CDR3 DNA is TGTGCCAGCAGTAGAGATGAGCAGTTCTTC. Encoded protein: CASSRDEQFF.

CDR3 protein: CASSLGTGQGSANYGYTF. CDR3 DNA: TGTGCCAGCAGCTTAGGGACGGGACAGGGGTCAGCTAACTATGGCTACACCTTC. The chain joins TRBV7-9 to TRBJ1-2, with 10 bases fitting TRBD1. The germline V gene encodes CDR1 SEHNR and CDR2 FQNEAQ (reference sequence). V lost 1 base, J lost 0 bases, and 8 bases stayed unmatched. The length of the CDR3 is 18 residues. Looking up the rest from reference TRBV7-9 and TRBJ1-2 gives the full variable domain: DTGVSQNPRHKITKRGQNVTFRCDPISEHNRLYWYRQTLGQGPEFLTYFQNEAQLEKSRLLSDRFSAERPKGSFSTLEIQRTEQGDSAMYLCASSLGTGQGSANYGYTFGSGTRLTVV.

V and J are TRBV3-1 (or the pseudogene TRBV3-2) and TRBJ1-2, with D unclear. The V end lost 0 bases, the J end lost 4 bases, and 15 bases lay between the germline ends. There are 16 residues in the CDR3. Per the germline V gene, CDR1 is LGHDT and CDR2 is YNNKEL (reference sequence). CDR3 nucleotides: TGTGCCAGCAGCCAAGAAAGTCCGGGGAGCGGCTATGGCTACACCTTC. The encoded protein is CASSQESPGSGYGYTF.

The V call is TRBV4-1, the J call TRBJ2-3; 8 bases line up with TRBD2. This CDR3 region has 13 residues. V trimming: 8 bases; J trimming: 4 bases; junction bases outside the gene matches: 5. Germline lookup yields CDR1 MGHRA and CDR2 YSYEKL. The CDR3 DNA follows: TGCGCCAGCCCACGGGGGGGGTCAGATACGCAGTATTTT. Its protein is CASPRGGSDTQYF.

V usage is TRBV5-1 and J usage is TRBJ2-3; D ambiguous. This CDR3 is 14 amino acids long. Deletions cut 0 bases from V and 6 bases from J, with 11 bases between. Germline values: CDR1 SGHRS, CDR2 YFSETQ. CDR3: CASSLDPTPDTQYF. CDR3 DNA sequence: TGCGCCAGCAGCTTGGATCCCACCCCCGATACGCAGTATTTT.

This clone showed up just once. This chain uses TRBV30 with TRBJ2-2; D ambiguous. V shed 0 bases and J shed 2 bases, with 16 bases lying between them. The germline CDR1 and CDR2 sequences are GTSNPN and SVGIG (reference sequence). The CDR3 has 17 residues. In DNA form, the CDR3 reads TGTGCCTGGAGTGTACCCCTTGAGGCATCCAACACCGGGGAGCTGTTTTTT. Its translation is CAWSVPLEASNTGELFF. Full variable domain (rest looked up from reference TRBV30 and TRBJ2-2): SQTIHQWPATLVQPVGSPLSLECTVEGTSNPNLYWYRQAAGRGLQLLFYSVGIGQISSEVPQNLSASRPQDRQFILSSKKLLLSDSGFYLCAWSVPLEASNTGELFFGEGSRLTVL.

This sequence joins TRBV10-3 and TRBJ2-3, with D unclear. Germline CDR1 and CDR2: ENHRY and SYGVKD. This CDR3 is 13 amino acids long. Trimming took off 10 bases at V and 6 bases at J, with 17 bases between the two ends. CDR3 residues: CATAAHQKDTQYF. CDR3 nucleotides: TGTGCCACCGCGGCGCACCAGAAGGATACGCAGTATTTT.

This chain uses TRBV28 with TRBJ2-7; weak D call: TRBD1 (5 bases). Germline CDR1 reads MDHEN; CDR2 reads SYDVKM. The length of the CDR3 is 15 residues. Trimming left V 5 bases short and J 4 bases short, with 18 bases between. The chain's CDR3 is CASSPLIGAAYEQYF. The DNA for the CDR3 is TGTGCCAGCAGTCCTTTAATAGGGGCAGCATACGAGCAGTACTTC.

J is TRBJ2-7 and V is TRBV4-3; a possible D gene is TRBD1 (6 bases). The CDR3 extends over 13 amino acids. Germline lookup yields CDR1 LGHNA and CDR2 YSLEER. V was trimmed by 3 bases and J by 6 bases, leaving 12 bases between them. CDR3 coding DNA: TGCGCCAGCAGCCAGGACACAGGGAGCGAGCAGTACTTC. Its translation is CASSQDTGSEQYF.

This chain uses TRBV5-5 with TRBJ2-3; no reliable D call. The V gene lost 0 bases and the J gene lost 3 bases, with 11 bases spanning the gap. The V gene's germline CDR1 is SGHKS and CDR2 YYEKEE (reference sequence). CDR3 length: 15 amino acids. The chain's CDR3 is CASSLAAYATDTQYF. CDR3 nucleotides: TGTGCCAGCAGCTTGGCGGCTTATGCTACAGATACGCAGTATTTT.

The rearrangement uses TRBV11-3 and TRBJ2-3; maybe TRBD2 (6 bases). The CDR3 has 14 residues. Germline CDR1 and CDR2: SGHNT and YENEEA. Trimming took 3 bases from V and 5 from J, leaving 12 bases between them. CDR3 residues: CASSLGGTGDTQYF. The CDR3 nucleotides read TGTGCCAGCAGCTTGGGGGGAACGGGAGATACGCAGTATTTT.

The rearrangement links TRBV6-4 to TRBJ1-1; D perhaps matches TRBD1 (5 bases). The CDR3 has 14 amino acids. V was pared by 3 bases and J by 9 bases, with 17 bases between. Germline assignment: CDR1 MRHNA and CDR2 SNTAGT. CDR3 in amino acids: CASSERGEGGQAFF. CDR3 bases: TGTGCCAGCAGTGAGAGGGGCGAGGGTGGGCAAGCTTTCTTT.

The sample holds a few counts of this clone. This chain uses TRBV7-2 with TRBJ2-1; the match to TRBD2 covers 11 bases. Germline V gene sequence: CDR1 SGHTA, CDR2 FQGNSA. The CDR3 covers 15 residues. Unmatched junction bases numbered 3, after V lost 1 base and J lost 7 bases. In nucleotides, the CDR3 is TGTGCCAGCAGCTTAGGGGCTAGCGGGAGGAATGAGCAGTTCTTC. This gives the protein CASSLGASGRNEQFF.

This rearrangement joins TRBV5-1 to TRBJ1-1; D unclear. V dropped 1 base and J dropped 3 bases, with 7 bases sitting between them. This CDR3 has 13 amino acids. Germline V gives CDR1 SGHRS, CDR2 YFSETQ. The CDR3 reads CASSLTDHTEAFF. DNA of the CDR3: TGCGCCAGCAGCTTGACTGACCACACTGAAGCTTTCTTT.

The chain combines TRBV5-1 with TRBJ2-7, with 9 bases aligning to TRBD1. Germline lookup yields CDR1 SGHRS and CDR2 YFSETQ. Losses at the gene ends were 5 bases for V and 5 bases for J; bases not matched to a gene: 5. The CDR3 extends over 13 amino acids. As DNA, the CDR3 is TGCGCCAGCAGGGGACAGGGCGGCGACGAGCAGTACTTC. Its translation: CASRGQGGDEQYF.

The V gene is TRBV5-1, the J gene TRBJ2-4; 9 positions match TRBD1. The CDR3 covers 14 residues. V shed 4 bases and J 4 bases; nucleotides not matched to a gene: 3. Germline V gene data show CDR1 as SGHRS and CDR2 as YFSETQ. In nucleotides, the CDR3 is TGCGCCAGCAGCACCGGGACAGGGAAAAACATTCAGTACTTC. It encodes CASSTGTGKNIQYF.

The V and J genes are TRBV5-1 and TRBJ2-3; 9 nucleotides line up with TRBD1. This CDR3 contains 15 residues. CDR1 SGHRS and CDR2 YFSETQ come from the germline V gene. J lost 3 bases, V lost 5 bases, and 7 bases had no gene match. Here the CDR3 DNA reads TGCGCCAGCAGGTCCGGGACAGGGTCTACAGATACGCAGTATTTT. This codes for CASRSGTGSTDTQYF.

The chain is built from TRBV4-1 and TRBJ2-2, with D perhaps TRBD1 or TRBD2 (5 bases each). V lost 0 bases and J lost 4, with 15 bases in between. Germline CDR1 is MGHRA and CDR2 is YSYEKL. This CDR3 is 17 amino acids long. CDR3 DNA sequence: TGCGCCAGCAGCCAAGATCCCGGGGAAGGGGTCACCGGGGAGCTGTTTTTT. Protein: CASSQDPGEGVTGELFF.

The chain has TRBV7-8 and TRBJ2-7; TRBD2 is a possible D gene (6 bases). V was clipped by 0 bases and J by 0 bases, with 21 bases between them. The CDR3 is 19 amino acids. Germline V gives CDR1 SGHVS, CDR2 FQNEAQ. CDR3 region: CASSLAMSTGRRASYEQYF. The CDR3 coding sequence is TGTGCCAGCAGCTTAGCGATGAGCACAGGTCGGAGGGCCTCCTACGAGCAGTACTTC. Full variable domain (missing parts from reference TRBV7-8 and TRBJ2-7): GAGVSQSPRYKVAKRGQDVALRCDPISGHVSLFWYQQALGQGPEFLTYFQNEAQLDKSGLPSDRFFAERPEGSVSTLKIQRTQQEDSAVYLCASSLAMSTGRRASYEQYFGPGTRLTVT.

The chain carries TRBV30 and TRBJ1-2; D is unclear. The germline V gene encodes CDR1 GTSNPN and CDR2 SVGIG (reference sequence). Trimming shortened V by 2 bases and J by 0 bases, and 13 bases separated the two germline ends. The CDR3 has 15 amino acids. CDR3 protein: CAWSRGGGTNYGYTF. The CDR3 region has the DNA TGTGCCTGGAGTCGGGGAGGCGGGACTAACTATGGCTACACCTTC.